This TCR beta chain was documented in a study of CD8+CD57+ T cells in acquired aplastic anemia. The study profiled TCR beta VDJ and CDR3 using genomic DNA as template. TCRdb passed the reads through MiXCR, listing each CDR3 protein once. The profile shows roughly 290,000 distinct CDR3 sequences, under 60% of them singletons. CD8+CD57+ cell expansion, shown by flow cytometry, had occurred in the patients selected for sequencing. The diagnosis in all patients was severe acquired aplastic anemia. Sequencing was done on a sample of sorted CD4+, CD8+, or CD8+CD57+ T cells (not recorded which) from PBMCs. This sequence was found in a human donor with aplastic anemia.

CDR3 DNA: TGTGCCAGCAGCTTAACCGGGACAGGGACAACCGGGGAGCTGTTTTTT. Protein: CASSLTGTGTTGELFF. The chain uses TRBV7-3 and TRBJ2-2; 9 positions match TRBD1. The CDR3 sequence is 16 residues long. Germline values: CDR1 SGHTA, CDR2 FQGTGA. Trimming removed 0 bases from V and 5 bases from J; junction bases left unmatched: 4. The whole variable domain, remainder taken from reference TRBV7-3 and TRBJ2-2, is GAGVSQTPSNKVTEKGKYVELRCDPISGHTALYWYRQSLGQGPEFLIYFQGTGAADDSGLPNDRFFAVRPEGSVSTLKIQRTERGDSAVYLCASSLTGTGTTGELFFGEGSRLTVL.